The 20 T cell receptor beta chains given below trace back to one sample, sequenced in a study of blood T cells in healthy people across ages. For the second PCR, which ran for 7 to 11 cycles, a sample-barcoded 5' primer and a J-beta primer mix were used. MiXCR, applied by TCRdb to the 5' RACE reads, yields one record per CDR3 protein. The sample carries about 1.1 million distinct CDR3 sequences, 35% to 45% recorded once. The sequenced material came from blood. The receptor source for this set is a man younger than 35 in good health.

This clonotype came up a few times. The rearrangement uses TRBV7-8 and TRBJ2-7, with D perhaps TRBD2 (6 bases). Trimming left V 5 bases short and J 0 bases short, with 14 bases between. The CDR3 loop spans 15 amino acids. Germline CDR1 and CDR2: SGHVS and FQNEAQ. The CDR3 sequence is CASSPTYGSSYEQYF. The CDR3 DNA is TGTGCCAGCAGCCCGACGTACGGGAGCTCCTACGAGCAGTACTTC.

This clonotype appeared a few times. V usage is TRBV2 and J usage is TRBJ1-2; TRBD1 matches 7 bases. CDR1 is SNHLY, CDR2 FYNNEI, per germline. V lost 4 bases, J lost 0 bases, and 5 bases stayed unmatched. This CDR3 has 15 amino acids. This CDR3 is CASSGTGAPNYGYTF. The CDR3 DNA reads as TGTGCCAGCAGTGGGACAGGAGCTCCTAACTATGGCTACACCTTC.

This clonotype appeared a few times. This chain connects TRBV12-3 or TRBV12-4 to TRBJ2-4; TRBD1 aligns across 8 bases. The CDR3 extends over 17 amino acids. The V and J ends lost 4 bases and 2 bases, in that order; junction bases with no gene match: 10. The CDR3 DNA reads as TGTGCCAGCAGTTCCCCCCAGGGACAGGCCCCCAAAAACATTCAGTACTTC. Translation gives CASSSPQGQAPKNIQYF.

This chain links TRBV27 with TRBJ2-1; the D call may be TRBD1 or TRBD2 (6 bases each). The DNA end is a closer match to TRBJ2-7, so the J assignment may be wrong. This CDR3 region has 15 residues. CDR1 and CDR2 from the germline V gene are MNHEY and SMNVEV (reference sequence). CDR3 region: CASTLMGGSYNEQYF. CDR3 DNA: TGTGCCAGCACCCTCATGGGGGGCTCCTACAATGAGCAGTACTTC.

The V call is TRBV7-2, the J call TRBJ2-7, with TRBD1 matching over 12 bases. V shed 4 bases, J shed 7 bases, and the junction held 8 bases outside the gene matches. Germline CDR1 is SGHTA and CDR2 is FQGNSA. The CDR3 totals 15 residues. The CDR3 DNA is TGTGCCAGCAGCTCGGGACAGGGGGCGCACAATGAGCAGTACTTC. Translation gives CASSSGQGAHNEQYF.

The chain links TRBV7-9 to TRBJ2-1; 10 nucleotides align to TRBD1. Germline V CDR1 and CDR2: SEHNR, FQNEAQ (reference sequence). This CDR3 spans 15 amino acids. Losses at the gene ends were 3 bases for V and 4 bases for J; bases not matched to a gene: 3. CDR3 amino acids: CASSFGTGVYNEQFF. The CDR3 DNA is TGTGCCAGCAGCTTCGGGACAGGGGTATACAATGAGCAGTTCTTC.

This clonotype occurred a few times. V gene TRBV7-2 combines with J gene TRBJ1-1; D unclear. The CDR3 spans 17 residues. Trimming left V 5 bases short and J 2 bases short, with 21 bases between. Germline lookup yields CDR1 SGHTA and CDR2 FQGNSA. DNA of the CDR3: TGTGCCAGCAGCGACAATGAGGAATGGCGCCTAAACACTGAAGCTTTCTTT. This gives the protein CASSDNEEWRLNTEAFF. Looking up the rest from reference TRBV7-2 and TRBJ1-1 gives the full variable domain: GAGVSQSPSNKVTEKGKDVELRCDPISGHTALYWYRQSLGQGLEFLIYFQGNSAPDKSGLPSDRFSAERTGGSVSTLTIQRTQQEDSAVYLCASSDNEEWRLNTEAFFGQGTRLTVV.

This clonotype was detected only once. The chain uses TRBV6-2 or TRBV6-3 and TRBJ2-1; no firm D call. The J call could be wrong; TRBJ2-7 is a better fit for the DNA end. This CDR3 contains 15 residues. Per germline, CDR1 MNHEY and CDR2 SVGEGT. CDR3 sequence (DNA): TGTGCCAGCAGTTACTTAGGGCCTTCCTACAATGAGCAGTACTTC. Protein: CASSYLGPSYNEQYF.

In nucleotides, the CDR3 is TGTGCCATCGCCCCCCTGGACGACGAGACTGAAGCTTTCTTT. Residues: CAIAPLDDETEAFF. This sequence joins TRBV10-3 and TRBJ1-1; D is ambiguous. CDR1 and CDR2 from the germline V gene are ENHRY and SYGVKD. V was cut by 8 bases and J by 5 bases, with 18 bases left in between. The CDR3 runs 14 residues.

This chain connects TRBV6-2 or TRBV6-3 to TRBJ1-5; D not resolved. Deletions cut 2 bases from V and 4 bases from J, with 6 bases between. The V gene's germline CDR1 is MNHEY and CDR2 SVGEGT. The CDR3 runs 13 residues. CDR3 sequence: CASSYLLNQPQHF. The CDR3, as DNA: TGTGCCAGCAGTTACCTCCTGAATCAGCCCCAGCATTTT.

V and J are TRBV10-3 and TRBJ2-7; possibly TRBD1 for D (5 bases). Germline V gene sequence: CDR1 ENHRY, CDR2 SYGVKD. The CDR3 length is 13 residues. V dropped 4 bases and J dropped 2 bases, with 9 bases sitting between them. The CDR3 is CAISVTGTYEQYF. The CDR3 DNA follows: TGTGCCATCAGTGTAACAGGTACCTACGAGCAGTACTTC.

This clonotype came up many times. This chain connects TRBV20-1 to TRBJ2-1; possibly TRBD1 or TRBD2 for D (5 bases each). The germline V gene has CDR1 DFQATT and CDR2 SNEGSKA (reference sequence). The CDR3 length is 14 residues. V was clipped by 8 bases and J by 0 bases, with 14 bases between them. For the CDR3, the DNA is TGCAGTTCACAGGCAGGGAGCTCCTACAATGAGCAGTTCTTC. Protein product: CSSQAGSSYNEQFF.

This clonotype showed up just a few times. The chain combines TRBV20-1 with TRBJ2-7; TRBD1 matches at 11 bases. The DNA end is more similar to TRBJ2-4, so the J call may be wrong. This CDR3 region has 14 residues. From germline, CDR1 is DFQATT and CDR2 SNEGSKA (reference sequence). CDR3 loop: CSATPGQGGIIQYF. The CDR3 DNA follows: TGCAGTGCTACTCCGGGACAGGGGGGCATCATTCAGTACTTC.

The genes are TRBV2 and TRBJ2-1; 10 nucleotides agree with TRBD1. The CDR3 has 15 amino acids. Germline V gene lookup returns CDR1 SNHLY and CDR2 FYNNEI. V was clipped by 1 base and J by 5 bases; unmatched bases: 2. This CDR3 is CASSEGTGGNNEQFF. CDR3 DNA: TGTGCCAGCAGTGAAGGGACAGGGGGGAACAATGAGCAGTTCTTC.

The chain recombines TRBV27 with TRBJ2-7, with TRBD1 as a possible D gene (6 bases). CDR1 is MNHEY and CDR2 is SMNVEV in the germline V gene (reference sequence). V was cut by 6 bases and J by 2 bases, with 29 bases left in between. This CDR3 region has 19 residues. The CDR3 loop reads CASSKRRSPDSSRTYEQYF. For the CDR3, the DNA is TGTGCCAGCAGCAAACGAAGGTCCCCGGACAGTTCCCGAACCTACGAGCAGTACTTC.

A few counts support this clonotype. V gene TRBV20-1 combines with J gene TRBJ1-6; D is unclear. This CDR3 contains 13 residues. V was pared by 0 bases and J by 9 bases, with 9 bases between. Germline CDR1 reads DFQATT; CDR2 reads SNEGSKA (reference sequence). This CDR3 is CSARDPVSSPLHF. CDR3 nucleotide sequence: TGCAGTGCTAGAGATCCCGTGAGTTCACCCCTCCACTTT.

This clonotype was counted a few times. The chain employs TRBV7-9 and TRBJ1-2; possibly TRBD1 for D (5 bases). Trimming left V 3 bases short and J 3 bases short, with 8 bases between. The CDR3 extends over 13 amino acids. Germline V CDR1 and CDR2: SEHNR, FQNEAQ (reference sequence). The CDR3 loop is CASSFGGHYGYTF. The CDR3 nucleotides read TGTGCCAGCAGCTTTGGGGGTCACTATGGCTACACCTTC.

This clonotype was seen more than once but under ten times. This chain joins TRBV20-1 and TRBJ2-3; D is perhaps TRBD1 (7 bases). The length of the CDR3 is 13 residues. The V gene lost 6 bases and the J gene lost 2 bases, with 12 bases spanning the gap. Germline V gene data show CDR1 as DFQATT and CDR2 as SNEGSKA (reference sequence). CDR3 DNA sequence: TGCAGTGCCGGGGGACAGCTCACAGATACGCAGTATTTT. Translating it yields CSAGGQLTDTQYF.

This clonotype was counted a few times. This chain links TRBV7-9 with TRBJ1-2; D gene unclear. V lost 1 base, J lost 5 bases, and 14 bases lay in between. Germline V gene data show CDR1 as SEHNR and CDR2 as FQNEAQ (reference sequence). The CDR3 spans 15 residues. CDR3 residues: CASSLGSRTGYGYTF. The CDR3 nucleotides read TGTGCCAGCAGCTTAGGATCGAGGACCGGTTATGGCTACACCTTC.

The chain recombines TRBV9 with TRBJ1-6; no definite D call. The CDR3 has 14 residues. Per the germline V gene, CDR1 is SGDLS and CDR2 is YYNGEE. Trimming left V 2 bases short and J 7 bases short, with 10 bases between. The chain's CDR3 is CASSVTPGNSPLHF. DNA for the CDR3: TGTGCCAGCAGCGTGACGCCCGGGAATTCACCCCTCCACTTT.